This T cell receptor (beta chain) was retrieved from a study of blood T cell repertoires in COVID-19. At the level of the study: PBMCs, B-cell-depleted T cells, or T cells provided the cDNA or gDNA that made up the material.

Germline trimming cut 5 bases from V and 2 bases from J; bases unmatched to any gene: 3. The germline gives CDR1 SEHNR, CDR2 FQNEAQ (reference sequence). The CDR3 contains 15 residues. Assay used: immunoSEQ multiplex PCR; TCRdb lists only in-frame clones, some missing. Of 200,000 to 250,000 clones in the sample, about nine tenths are singletons; the top ten hold roughly 2.5%. This sequence was found in a woman in her fifties or sixties with acute or convalescent COVID-19. V usage is TRBV7-9 and J usage is TRBJ2-1; 10 bases map to TRBD1. Material for sequencing was peripheral blood. Here the CDR3 reads CASSVGQGAYNEQFF. DNA of the CDR3: TGTGCCAGCAGCGTAGGACAGGGGGCCTACAATGAGCAGTTCTTC.